These 27 T cell receptor beta chains were sequenced from one sample in a study of cytomegalovirus exposure and HLA in healthy donors. A multiplex PCR was run with 60 Vbeta primers and 13 Jbeta primers. TCRdb's table, derived via immunoSEQ multiplex PCR, lists solely in-frame clones and lacks some. The sample includes some 57,000 clones, about four fifths of them seen just once. Sample: PBMCs. All receptors derive from a woman aged 25 to 39 in good health and CMV-seronegative.

The V gene is TRBV19, the J gene TRBJ1-5; maybe TRBD1 (6 bases). V lost 4 bases and J 4 bases, leaving 11 bases between the germline ends. Germline V gives CDR1 LNHDA, CDR2 SQIVND (reference sequence). The CDR3 runs 14 residues. The chain's CDR3 is CASSRTAPNQPQHF. The DNA of the CDR3 is TGTGCCAGTAGTAGGACAGCCCCTAATCAGCCCCAGCATTTT.

The CDR3 nucleotides are TGTGCCAGCAGCCCCCGCACTAGCGGGAGGACTGGGGGCGGGGAGCTGTTTTTT. This translates into CASSPRTSGRTGGGELFF. The V call is TRBV4-2, the J call TRBJ2-2; 12 positions match TRBD2. The V segment lost 4 bases and the J segment 7 bases; nucleotides outside the gene matches: 13. This CDR3 has 18 amino acids. CDR1 LGHNA and CDR2 YNFKEQ come from the germline V gene.

The gene calls are TRBV2 and TRBJ1-5; 11 bases are a match to TRBD1. Germline CDR1 reads SNHLY; CDR2 reads FYNNEI. The CDR3 consists of 17 residues. V lost 5 bases and J lost 3; bases outside the gene matches: 9. CDR3 sequence (DNA): TGTGCCAGCAGTTTAATGAGGACAGGGGGCTTCAATCAGCCCCAGCATTTT. Protein product: CASSLMRTGGFNQPQHF.

V is TRBV19 and J is TRBJ2-3, with D uncertain. The CDR3 totals 15 residues. V shed 5 bases and J shed 2 bases, with 14 bases lying between them. Germline CDR1 is LNHDA and CDR2 is SQIVND (reference sequence). DNA for the CDR3: TGTGCCAGTAGTCCCCTGAGGCAGACCACAGATACGCAGTATTTT. Translating it yields CASSPLRQTTDTQYF. The complete variable domain, with remaining parts taken from reference TRBV19 and TRBJ2-3, reads DGGITQSPKYLFRKEGQNVTLSCEQNLNHDAMYWYRQDPGQGLRLIYYSQIVNDFQKGDIAEGYSVSREKKESFPLTVTSAQKNPTAFYLCASSPLRQTTDTQYFGPGTRLTVL.

The chain has TRBV19 and TRBJ2-7; 7 bases line up with TRBD1. The CDR3 sequence is 14 residues long. Germline-derived CDR1 and CDR2 are LNHDA and SQIVND (reference sequence). V lost 0 bases to trimming and J lost 6 bases; unmatched junction nucleotides: 5. The CDR3 DNA reads as TGTGCCAGTAGTATAGATCAAGGGGGCGGCGAGCAGTACTTC. Its protein product is CASSIDQGGGEQYF.

The sample holds a few counts of this clone. The chain links TRBV27 to TRBJ2-1, with 7 bases identical to TRBD1. The V and J ends lost 4 bases and 7 bases, in that order; junction bases with no gene match: 7. Germline CDR1 is MNHEY and CDR2 is SMNVEV (reference sequence). This CDR3 has 14 residues. The CDR3 bases are TGTGCCAGCAGTTCCGGGACAGCCAAAAATGAGCAGTTCTTC. Residues: CASSSGTAKNEQFF.

The chain is built from TRBV27 and TRBJ1-1; D is perhaps TRBD1 (6 bases). The length of the CDR3 is 16 residues. V lost 2 bases to trimming and J lost 5 bases, with 18 bases between them. Per germline, CDR1 MNHEY and CDR2 SMNVEV (reference sequence). The CDR3 spells CASSLLEGGGGTEAFF. The CDR3, as DNA: TGTGCCAGCAGTTTACTTGAGGGGGGGGGAGGGACTGAAGCTTTCTTT.

V and J are TRBV4-1 and TRBJ1-1, with 10 bases identical to TRBD1. CDR1 is MGHRA, CDR2 YSYEKL, per germline. The trim removed 3 bases at V and 1 base at J, leaving 2 bases unmatched. This CDR3 region has 15 residues. This CDR3 is CASSQTGGANTEAFF. CDR3 bases: TGCGCCAGCAGCCAGACAGGGGGCGCGAACACTGAAGCTTTCTTT.

This clone showed up just once. The chain recombines TRBV28 with TRBJ2-5; possible D gene TRBD1, 6 bases. V was trimmed by 7 bases and J by 2 bases, leaving 14 bases between them. CDR1 and CDR2 from the germline V gene are MDHEN and SYDVKM. CDR3 length: 14 amino acids. The CDR3 DNA sequence: TGTGCCAGCACCAACAGGGTTACACAAGAGACCCAGTACTTC. This encodes CASTNRVTQETQYF.

Points on this clone: The junction departs from germline at one end; a sequencing error may be responsible. The J gene is TRBJ1-1, the V gene TRBV11-3; D uncertain. The CDR3 totals 14 residues. Germline lookup yields CDR1 SGHNT and CDR2 YENEEA. CDR3 coding DNA: TGTGCCAGTAGCTTAACCCCAGGGAACACTGAAGCTTTCTTT. This encodes CASSLTPGNTEAFF. Drawing the rest from reference TRBV11-3 and TRBJ1-1, the complete variable domain is EAGVVQSPRYKIIEKKQPVAFWCNPISGHNTLYWYLQNLGQGPELLIRYENEEAVDDSQLPKDRFSAERLKGVDSTLKIQPAELGDSAVYLCASSLTPGNTEAFFGQGTRLTVV.

The chain is built from TRBV18 and TRBJ2-5; 10 nucleotides line up with TRBD2. Gene TRBJ2-7 matches the end of the DNA better, so the J call may be wrong. The CDR3 contains 15 residues. In germline, CDR1 is KGHSH, CDR2 LQKENI. CDR3 loop: CASSGGLAESYEQYF. The CDR3 region has the DNA TGTGCCAGCTCAGGCGGACTAGCGGAGTCCTACGAGCAGTACTTC.

The chain combines TRBV20-1 with TRBJ1-2, with a tentative D call TRBD1 (6 bases). This CDR3 is 11 amino acids long. The germline V gene encodes CDR1 DFQATT and CDR2 SNEGSKA (reference sequence). The V end was cut by 3 bases, the J end by 12 bases, with 14 bases between. The CDR3 sequence: CSAREGQPHTF. In DNA, the CDR3 is TGCAGTGCTAGGGAAGGACAGCCCCACACCTTC.

The chain carries TRBV6-1 and TRBJ2-7, with D possibly matching TRBD1 (5 bases). The CDR3 has 15 residues. The germline V gene encodes CDR1 MNHNS and CDR2 SASEGT. Deletions cut 5 bases from V and 3 bases from J, with 17 bases between. DNA for the CDR3: TGTGCCAGCAGTCCATATGTGACAGCCGACTACGAGCAGTACTTC. Its translation is CASSPYVTADYEQYF.

This chain joins TRBV6-1 and TRBJ1-2, with 8 nucleotides matching TRBD1. The CDR3 sequence is 13 residues long. CDR1 is MNHNS and CDR2 is SASEGT in the germline V gene. The trim removed 6 bases at V and 9 bases at J, leaving 9 bases unmatched. The CDR3 sequence: CASRGTGSRRYTF. The CDR3 nucleotides are TGTGCCAGCAGAGGGACAGGTTCTAGGCGCTACACCTTC.

The chain joins TRBV5-4 to TRBJ2-3; 7 bases fit TRBD2. The CDR3 is made up of 15 amino acids. The ends lost 8 bases at V and 0 bases at J; junction bases unmatched: 9. Looked up from germline, CDR1 is SGHNT and CDR2 is YYREEE (reference sequence). CDR3 sequence: CASPASGPSTDTQYF. CDR3 bases: TGTGCCAGTCCCGCTAGCGGACCTAGCACAGATACGCAGTATTTT.

The chain recombines TRBV7-9 with TRBJ2-7; perhaps TRBD1 as D (6 bases). V shed 2 bases and J shed 0 bases, with 11 bases lying between them. The CDR3 has 15 amino acids. Per the germline V gene, CDR1 is SEHNR and CDR2 is FQNEAQ (reference sequence). CDR3 bases: TGTGCCAGCAGCTTATTCAAGGGGGTCTCCTACGAGCAGTACTTC. Its protein product is CASSLFKGVSYEQYF.

This clone was found once. CDR3 protein: CASSSRDYLDEQFF. The DNA of the CDR3 is TGTGCCAGCAGCTCCCGGGACTACCTAGATGAGCAGTTCTTC. The rearrangement links TRBV11-3 to TRBJ2-1; 7 positions match TRBD2. V lost 4 bases to trimming and J lost 8 bases; unmatched junction nucleotides: 8. Germline CDR1 and CDR2: SGHNT and YENEEA. CDR3 length equals 14 residues.

In its sample, this clone was seen a few times. The V and J genes are TRBV4-3 and TRBJ1-2; 9 bases match TRBD1. V lost 4 bases, J lost 5 bases, and 5 bases stayed unmatched. This CDR3 contains 14 residues. In germline, CDR1 is LGHNA, CDR2 YSLEER. The CDR3 DNA sequence: TGCGCCAGCAGCCCACGGACAGGGGCTTATGGCTACACCTTC. This encodes CASSPRTGAYGYTF.

The genes are TRBV4-3 and TRBJ1-4; 8 bases fit TRBD1. V lost 6 bases to trimming and J lost 7 bases; unmatched junction nucleotides: 7. Germline V CDR1 and CDR2: LGHNA, YSLEER. The CDR3 sequence is 14 residues long. The CDR3 region is CASSYGQGSEKLFF. The CDR3, as DNA: TGCGCCAGCAGTTACGGACAGGGAAGTGAAAAACTGTTTTTT.

The chain carries TRBV27 and TRBJ2-1, with D perhaps matching TRBD2 (5 bases). The V gene's germline CDR1 is MNHEY and CDR2 SMNVEV (reference sequence). V lost 5 bases to trimming and J lost 12 bases, with 23 bases between them. The CDR3 has 15 amino acids. The CDR3 loop reads CASSPDMTQPGWQFF. DNA of the CDR3: TGTGCCAGCAGTCCCGACATGACCCAACCGGGGTGGCAGTTCTTC.

This chain connects TRBV28 to TRBJ1-1, with D hard to call. Germline CDR1 reads MDHEN; CDR2 reads SYDVKM. The CDR3 has 16 residues. Trimming pared 2 bases from V and 0 bases from J, leaving 13 bases between. CDR3 bases: TGTGCCAGCAGTTTAACGCTCAGATTGATGAACACTGAAGCTTTCTTT. As protein: CASSLTLRLMNTEAFF.

This clone was seen a handful of times. This rearrangement joins TRBV30 to TRBJ1-5, with D unresolved. The CDR3 has 14 amino acids. Trimming pared 3 bases from V and 3 bases from J, leaving 12 bases between. Looked up from germline, CDR1 is GTSNPN and CDR2 is SVGIG (reference sequence). The CDR3 DNA sequence: TGTGCCTGGAGCGGGAGCGGGGTCAATCAGCCCCAGCATTTT. The encoded protein is CAWSGSGVNQPQHF. The entire variable domain, with the rest obtained from reference TRBV30 and TRBJ1-5, is as follows: SQTIHQWPATLVQPVGSPLSLECTVEGTSNPNLYWYRQAAGRGLQLLFYSVGIGQISSEVPQNLSASRPQDRQFILSSKKLLLSDSGFYLCAWSGSGVNQPQHFGDGTRLSIL.

This clone came up a few times. V usage is TRBV9 and J usage is TRBJ2-2, with 8 bases that match TRBD2. V shed 4 bases, J shed 6 bases, and the junction held 14 bases outside the gene matches. The length of the CDR3 is 17 residues. Germline loops: CDR1 SGDLS, CDR2 YYNGEE. For the CDR3, the DNA is TGTGCCAGCAGCACCCTTGGGACTAGTAGGAGTCCCGGGGAGCTGTTTTTT. Its protein is CASSTLGTSRSPGELFF.

This clone was seen a handful of times. CDR3: CAISQVNTEAFF. For the CDR3, the DNA is TGTGCCATCAGTCAGGTGAACACTGAAGCTTTCTTT. The genes are TRBV10-3 and TRBJ1-1; no clear D. Germline V gene lookup returns CDR1 ENHRY and CDR2 SYGVKD. CDR3 length: 12 amino acids. V was pared by 5 bases and J by 0 bases, with 4 bases between.

This clone was seen a single time. This chain uses TRBV15 with TRBJ2-2; D ambiguous. Trimming removed 0 bases from V and 7 bases from J, with 9 bases in between. The CDR3 covers 14 residues. Germline CDR1 LNHNV, CDR2 YYDKDF (reference sequence). The chain's CDR3 is CATSRDPGGGELFF. CDR3 DNA sequence: TGTGCCACCAGCAGAGACCCCGGCGGCGGGGAGCTGTTTTTT.

This rearrangement joins TRBV7-9 to TRBJ2-1; D unresolved. This CDR3 is 13 amino acids long. Germline V gene sequence: CDR1 SEHNR, CDR2 FQNEAQ (reference sequence). V dropped 5 bases and J dropped 9 bases, with 14 bases sitting between them. CDR3 sequence: CASSLWSASEQFF. CDR3 DNA sequence: TGTGCCAGCAGCCTCTGGTCCGCCAGTGAGCAGTTCTTC.

The rearrangement links TRBV7-3 to TRBJ1-2; no clear D. With 1 base removed from V and 8 bases from J, the gap between germline ends came to 11 bases. The CDR3 runs 13 residues. Germline CDR1 is SGHTA and CDR2 is FQGTGA. The CDR3 nucleotides read TGTGCCAGCAGCTTAATCGGCGAGGGAGGCTACACCTTC. Amino acid sequence: CASSLIGEGGYTF.